These 18 T cell receptor beta chains were all obtained from the same sample, sequenced in a study of T cells generated in artificial thymic organoids. TCRalpha and TCRbeta libraries were amplified separately by semi-nested PCR with TRAC or TRBC reverse primers. TCRdb ran MiXCR on the 5' RACE reads and lists one entry per CDR3 protein. The sample holds thousands of distinct CDR3 sequences; around 16% are singletons and the top ten take more than 1.4%. Sequenced sample: naive CD8+ T cells from the thymus. Subset meaning: CD3+TCRalphabeta+CD8SP T cells; for blood, CD45RO-CCR7+ naive CD8+ T cells. The receptors come from a human donor who gave cord blood stem cells for thymic organoid culture, a cardiac surgery patient who gave postnatal thymus, or a blood donor (not recorded which).

This clonotype is medium-sized in the sample. This chain connects TRBV28 to TRBJ2-7; a possible D gene is TRBD1 (6 bases). There are 15 residues in the CDR3. Between the trimmed V and J ends, which lost 5 bases and 0 bases, there was a span of 14 bases. Germline V gene lookup returns CDR1 MDHEN and CDR2 SYDVKM. As DNA, the CDR3 is TGTGCCAGCAGTGCCCGGACAGTAATCTCCTACGAGCAGTACTTC. Its translation: CASSARTVISYEQYF.

This clonotype was counted at least ten times. In DNA, the CDR3 is TGTGCCAGCAGCCTCCTTGGGGGGTGGAGCTACGAGCAGTACTTC. This codes for CASSLLGGWSYEQYF. The chain is built from TRBV7-8 and TRBJ2-7, with a tentative D call TRBD2 (6 bases). Looked up from germline, CDR1 is SGHVS and CDR2 is FQNEAQ. V gave up 5 bases and J gave up 3 bases, with 17 bases separating them. The CDR3 is 15 residues long.

This chain connects TRBV29-1 to TRBJ2-7, with 12 bases fitting TRBD1. This CDR3 has 13 residues. Germline-derived CDR1 and CDR2 are SQVTM and ANQGSEA. The V gene end was trimmed by 8 bases and the J gene end by 5 bases; junction bases not matched to a gene: 7. Here the CDR3 reads CSFRGTGGNEQYF. The CDR3 nucleotides read TGCAGCTTTCGGGGGACAGGGGGCAACGAGCAGTACTTC.

By share of the sample, this clonotype is medium-sized (0.01 to 0.1%). The V and J genes are TRBV7-3 and TRBJ2-1; 9 bases align to TRBD2. CDR1 SGHTA and CDR2 FQGTGA come from the germline V gene. The CDR3 consists of 16 residues. The junction had 11 bases not matched to a gene; V was cut back by 3 bases and J by 8 bases. CDR3 amino acids: CASSFVGGGADDEQFF. The CDR3 DNA follows: TGTGCCAGCAGCTTCGTCGGCGGGGGGGCCGACGATGAGCAGTTCTTC.

There are many counts of this clonotype. The CDR3 here is CASSLTDNEQFF. DNA for the CDR3: TGCGCCAGCAGCCTTACCGACAATGAGCAGTTCTTC. The chain links TRBV4-1 to TRBJ2-1, with D unresolved. The V end was cut by 4 bases, the J end by 5 bases, with 6 bases between. The CDR3 contains 12 residues. CDR1 is MGHRA, CDR2 YSYEKL, per germline.

This chain's CDR3 is CASSLNGRQPQHF. CDR3 sequence (DNA): TGTGCCAGCAGCTTAAACGGGCGTCAGCCCCAGCATTTT. The rearrangement links TRBV7-2 to TRBJ1-5; D is undetermined. Trimming took 2 bases from V and 6 from J, leaving 8 bases between them. This CDR3 is built from 13 residues. CDR1 and CDR2 (germline): SGHTA, FQGNSA.

This clonotype was seen only a few times. A read error may account for a junction end that differs from germline. The chain is built from TRBV12-3 or TRBV12-4 and TRBJ1-1; D unresolved. The CDR3 sequence is 12 residues long. The chain's CDR3 is CAGSLALNEAFF. The DNA of the CDR3 is TGCGCCGGCAGTTTAGCTCTTAATGAAGCTTTCTTT.

This clonotype was seen more than once but under ten times. The chain couples TRBV20-1 to TRBJ2-7; D possibly uses TRBD1 or TRBD2 (5 bases each). Germline V gene data show CDR1 as DFQATT and CDR2 as SNEGSKA (reference sequence). V shed 5 bases and J shed 0 bases, with 17 bases lying between them. The CDR3 runs 15 residues. The CDR3 DNA follows: TGCAGTGCTGGATGGAATAGGGACGGCTCCTACGAGCAGTACGTC. Translated: CSAGWNRDGSYEQYV.

In its sample, this clonotype is medium-sized. The J gene is TRBJ2-2, the V gene TRBV12-3 or TRBV12-4; weak D call: TRBD1 (6 bases). Trimming cost V 6 bases and J 5 bases, with 16 bases left between them. The CDR3 has 15 amino acids. The CDR3 is CASRGQIVMTGELFF. The CDR3 coding sequence is TGTGCCAGCAGAGGACAGATCGTTATGACCGGGGAGCTGTTTTTT.

V gene TRBV27 combines with J gene TRBJ2-1; 8 bases match TRBD2. The CDR3 has 15 residues. Germline CDR1 MNHEY, CDR2 SMNVEV (reference sequence). V lost 6 bases and J lost 8; bases outside the gene matches: 12. CDR3 amino acids: CASSYPGLGPDEQFF. The CDR3 coding sequence is TGTGCCAGCAGCTACCCGGGACTAGGCCCCGATGAGCAGTTCTTC.

This clonotype is medium-sized (0.01 to 0.1%) by share. The chain joins TRBV6-5 to TRBJ2-1; D gene unclear. The CDR3 has 13 amino acids. V was shortened by 3 bases and J by 2 bases, with 5 bases between the two germline ends. Germline values: CDR1 MNHEY, CDR2 SVGAGI. CDR3 sequence reads: CASSYDTYNEQFF. The CDR3 nucleotides are TGTGCCAGCAGTTATGACACCTACAATGAGCAGTTCTTC.

On this clonotype: A read error may explain this, as a much larger clone is one base away. DNA for the CDR3: TGTGCCACCCGAGGTTTAAGGGAGCCGTTTTTT. The encoded protein is CATRGLREPFF. V usage is TRBV19 and J usage is TRBJ2-2, with a possible D match to TRBD2 (5 bases). Germline CDR1 LNHDA, CDR2 SQIVND (reference sequence). This CDR3 has 11 residues.

The V gene is TRBV28, the J gene TRBJ1-5; D is undetermined. V was pared by 3 bases and J by 8 bases, with 14 bases between. Germline V gene sequence: CDR1 MDHEN, CDR2 SYDVKM. The CDR3 is 14 residues long. CDR3 loop: CASSFGQRGEPQHF. The CDR3 coding sequence is TGTGCCAGCAGTTTCGGCCAACGAGGAGAGCCCCAGCATTTT.

By share, this clonotype counts as medium-sized. V is TRBV12-3 or TRBV12-4 and J is TRBJ2-1, with D possibly called TRBD1 or TRBD2 (5 bases each). Trimming shortened V by 2 bases and J by 14 bases, and 16 bases separated the two germline ends. This CDR3 has 13 residues. As DNA, the CDR3 is TGTGCCAGCAGTTTAAAGGGGACCGAGGAGGAGTTCTTC. It translates to CASSLKGTEEEFF.

Of note for this clonotype: This CDR3 is missing its conserved last phenylalanine or tryptophan, likely due to a read error. No DNA is shown, since the ends of the CDR3 on it are uncertain; the CDR3 is the one TCRdb lists. The chain uses TRBV6-5 and TRBJ1-1; TRBD1 was called by the table and not checked on the DNA. The CDR3 contains 9 residues when both ends are counted. The germline V gene encodes CDR1 MNHEY and CDR2 SVGAGI. CDR3 residues: CASSYQRSG.

This clonotype was seen ten or more times. The V gene is TRBV20-1, the J gene TRBJ2-5, with D unresolved. The CDR3 contains 16 residues. Germline V gives CDR1 DFQATT, CDR2 SNEGSKA (reference sequence). V was trimmed by 6 bases and J by 3 bases, leaving 23 bases between them. For the CDR3, the DNA is TGCAGTGCCCACCCCCCGGACCACCCGACGGAAGAGACCCAGTACTTC. Its translation: CSAHPPDHPTEETQYF.

This clonotype is medium-sized. The J gene is TRBJ2-5, the V gene TRBV4-1; D unresolved. V was clipped by 1 base and J by 10 bases, with 7 bases between them. Germline values: CDR1 MGHRA, CDR2 YSYEKL. This CDR3 region has 11 residues. The CDR3 DNA reads as TGCGCCAGCAGCCAAGGAATAAGCCAGTACTTC. Residues: CASSQGISQYF.

The chain uses TRBV11-3 and TRBJ2-7; TRBD1 matches 8 bases. The CDR3 length is 16 residues. The germline V gene encodes CDR1 SGHNT and CDR2 YENEEA. V was pared by 5 bases and J by 2 bases, with 11 bases of the junction left unmatched. Here the CDR3 reads CASSATTGVGAYEQYF. In nucleotides, the CDR3 is TGTGCCAGCAGCGCCACGACAGGGGTCGGAGCCTACGAGCAGTACTTC.